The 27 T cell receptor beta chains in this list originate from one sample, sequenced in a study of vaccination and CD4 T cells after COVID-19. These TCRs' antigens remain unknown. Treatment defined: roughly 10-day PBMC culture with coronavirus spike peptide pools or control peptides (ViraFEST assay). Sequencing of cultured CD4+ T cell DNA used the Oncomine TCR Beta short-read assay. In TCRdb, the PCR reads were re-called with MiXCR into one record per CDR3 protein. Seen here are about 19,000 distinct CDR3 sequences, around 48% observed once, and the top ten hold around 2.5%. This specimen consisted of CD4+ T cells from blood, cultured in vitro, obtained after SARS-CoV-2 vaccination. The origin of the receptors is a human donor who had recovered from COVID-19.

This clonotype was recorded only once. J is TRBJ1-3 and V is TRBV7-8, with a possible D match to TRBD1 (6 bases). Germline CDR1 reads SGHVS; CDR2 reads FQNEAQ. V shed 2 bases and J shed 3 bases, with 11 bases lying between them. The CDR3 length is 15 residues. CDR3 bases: TGTGCCAGCAGCTTACTCCCCAGGGGTGGAAACACCATATATTTT. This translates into CASSLLPRGGNTIYF.

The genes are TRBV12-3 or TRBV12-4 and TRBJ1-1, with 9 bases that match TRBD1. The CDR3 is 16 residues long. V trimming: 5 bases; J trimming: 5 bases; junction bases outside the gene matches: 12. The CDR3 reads CASSPQAGQGGTEAFF. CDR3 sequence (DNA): TGTGCCAGCAGTCCACAGGCGGGACAGGGTGGGACTGAAGCTTTCTTT.

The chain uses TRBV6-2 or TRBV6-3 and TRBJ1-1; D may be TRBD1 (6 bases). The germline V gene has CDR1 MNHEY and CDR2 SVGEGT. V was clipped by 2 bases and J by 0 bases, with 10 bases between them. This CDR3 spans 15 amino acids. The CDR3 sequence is CASSYRYRVNTEAFF. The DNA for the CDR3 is TGTGCCAGCAGTTACCGGTACAGGGTGAACACTGAAGCTTTCTTT.

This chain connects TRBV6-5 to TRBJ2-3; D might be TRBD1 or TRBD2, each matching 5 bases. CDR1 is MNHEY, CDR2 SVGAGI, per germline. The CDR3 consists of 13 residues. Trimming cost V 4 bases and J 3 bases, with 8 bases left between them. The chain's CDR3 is CASSSRETDTQYF. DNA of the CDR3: TGTGCCAGCAGTTCCAGGGAGACAGATACGCAGTATTTT.

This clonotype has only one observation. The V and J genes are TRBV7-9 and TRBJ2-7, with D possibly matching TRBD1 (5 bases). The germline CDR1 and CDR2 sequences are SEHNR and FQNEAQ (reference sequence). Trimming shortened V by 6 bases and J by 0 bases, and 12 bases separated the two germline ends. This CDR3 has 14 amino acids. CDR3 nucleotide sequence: TGTGCCAGCAGGGACACCACGAGCTCCTACGAGCAGTACTTC. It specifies CASRDTTSSYEQYF. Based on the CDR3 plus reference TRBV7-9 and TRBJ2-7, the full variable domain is DTGVSQNPRHKITKRGQNVTFRCDPISEHNRLYWYRQTLGQGPEFLTYFQNEAQLEKSRLLSDRFSAERPKGSFSTLEIQRTEQGDSAMYLCASRDTTSSYEQYFGPGTRLTVT.

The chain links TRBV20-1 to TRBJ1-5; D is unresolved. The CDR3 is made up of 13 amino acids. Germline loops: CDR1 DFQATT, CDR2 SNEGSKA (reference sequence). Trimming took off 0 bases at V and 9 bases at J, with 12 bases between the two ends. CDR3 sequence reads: CSARDLGPSPQHF. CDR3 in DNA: TGCAGTGCTAGAGATCTCGGGCCGTCGCCCCAGCATTTT.

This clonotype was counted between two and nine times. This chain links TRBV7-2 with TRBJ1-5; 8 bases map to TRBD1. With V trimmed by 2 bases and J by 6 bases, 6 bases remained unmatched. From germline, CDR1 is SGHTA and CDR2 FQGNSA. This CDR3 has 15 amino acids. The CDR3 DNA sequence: TGTGCCAGCAGCTTACAGGGGGCAATAAGTCAGCCCCAGCATTTT. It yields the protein CASSLQGAISQPQHF.

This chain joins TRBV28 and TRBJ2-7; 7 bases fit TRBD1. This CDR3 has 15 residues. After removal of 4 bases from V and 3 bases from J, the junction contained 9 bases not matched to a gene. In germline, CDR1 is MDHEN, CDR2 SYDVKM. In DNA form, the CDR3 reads TGTGCCAGCAGTTCCCCGAGGGGACAGATCTACGAGCAGTACTTC. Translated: CASSSPRGQIYEQYF.

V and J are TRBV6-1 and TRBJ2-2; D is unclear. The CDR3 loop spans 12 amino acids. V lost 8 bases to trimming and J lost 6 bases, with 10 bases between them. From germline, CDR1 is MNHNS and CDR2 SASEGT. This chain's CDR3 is CASPSRAGELFF. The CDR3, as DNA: TGTGCCAGCCCCTCGCGTGCCGGGGAGCTGTTTTTT.

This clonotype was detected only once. The CDR3, as DNA: TGTGCCAGCAGCTTAGGTCGGGACAGGGTCAGAGCTTTCTTT. This codes for CASSLGRDRVRAFF. V gene TRBV7-9 combines with J gene TRBJ1-1; 9 bases are a match to TRBD1. Unmatched junction bases numbered 7, after V lost 1 base and J lost 10 bases. This CDR3 region has 14 residues. CDR1 and CDR2 (germline): SEHNR, FQNEAQ (reference sequence).

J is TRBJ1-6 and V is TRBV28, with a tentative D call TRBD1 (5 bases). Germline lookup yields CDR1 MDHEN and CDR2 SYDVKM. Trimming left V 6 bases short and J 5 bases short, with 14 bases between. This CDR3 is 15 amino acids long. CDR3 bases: TGTGCCAGCAGCCCACGGACACTTAATAATTCACCCCTCCACTTT. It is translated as CASSPRTLNNSPLHF.

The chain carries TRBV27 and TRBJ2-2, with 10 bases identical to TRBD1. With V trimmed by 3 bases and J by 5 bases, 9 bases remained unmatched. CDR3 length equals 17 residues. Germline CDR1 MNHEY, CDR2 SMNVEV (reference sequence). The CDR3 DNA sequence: TGTGCCAGCAGTTTCAATACCCCGGACAGGGGGACCGGGGAGCTGTTTTTT. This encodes CASSFNTPDRGTGELFF.

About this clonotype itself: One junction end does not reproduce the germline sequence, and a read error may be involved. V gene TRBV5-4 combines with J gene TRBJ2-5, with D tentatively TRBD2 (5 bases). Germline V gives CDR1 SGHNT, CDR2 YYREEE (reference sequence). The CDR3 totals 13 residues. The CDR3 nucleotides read TGTGCCGGCAGCTTGCCCGGGAAAGAGACCCAGTACTTC. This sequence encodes CAGSLPGKETQYF.

The CDR3 coding sequence is TGTGCCAGCAGTTTAGGTCGAGGGTTGAGCGGTCAGCCCCAGCATTTT. Translation gives CASSLGRGLSGQPQHF. J is TRBJ1-5 and V is TRBV28, with D hard to call. V lost 2 bases and J lost 6, with 17 bases in between. Germline CDR1 is MDHEN and CDR2 is SYDVKM. CDR3 length: 16 residues.

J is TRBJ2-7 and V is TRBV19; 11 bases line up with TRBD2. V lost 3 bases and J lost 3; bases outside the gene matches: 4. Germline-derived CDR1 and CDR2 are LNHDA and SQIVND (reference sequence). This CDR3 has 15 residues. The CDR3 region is CASSISTSGSYEQYF. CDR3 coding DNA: TGTGCCAGTAGTATCTCCACTAGCGGGAGCTACGAGCAGTACTTC.

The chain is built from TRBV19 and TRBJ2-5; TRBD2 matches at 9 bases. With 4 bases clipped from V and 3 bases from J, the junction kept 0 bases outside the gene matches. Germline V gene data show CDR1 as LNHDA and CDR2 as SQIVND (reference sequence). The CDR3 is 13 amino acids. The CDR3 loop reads CASSSGREETQYF. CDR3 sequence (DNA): TGTGCCAGTAGTAGCGGGAGGGAAGAGACCCAGTACTTC.

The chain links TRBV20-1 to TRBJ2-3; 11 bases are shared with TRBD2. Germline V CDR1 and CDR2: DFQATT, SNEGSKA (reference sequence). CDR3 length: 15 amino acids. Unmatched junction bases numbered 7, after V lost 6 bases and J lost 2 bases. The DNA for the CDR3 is TGCAGTGCCCCGTCGACTAGCGGGATCACAGATACGCAGTATTTT. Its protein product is CSAPSTSGITDTQYF.

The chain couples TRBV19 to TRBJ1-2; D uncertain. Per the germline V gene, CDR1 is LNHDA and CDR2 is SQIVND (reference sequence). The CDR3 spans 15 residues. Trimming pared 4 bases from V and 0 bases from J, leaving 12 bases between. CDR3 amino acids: CASSTSGGANYGYTF. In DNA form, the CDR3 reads TGTGCCAGTAGTACCTCGGGAGGCGCTAACTATGGCTACACCTTC. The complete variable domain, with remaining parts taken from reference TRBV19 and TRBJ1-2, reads DGGITQSPKYLFRKEGQNVTLSCEQNLNHDAMYWYRQDPGQGLRLIYYSQIVNDFQKGDIAEGYSVSREKKESFPLTVTSAQKNPTAFYLCASSTSGGANYGYTFGSGTRLTVV.

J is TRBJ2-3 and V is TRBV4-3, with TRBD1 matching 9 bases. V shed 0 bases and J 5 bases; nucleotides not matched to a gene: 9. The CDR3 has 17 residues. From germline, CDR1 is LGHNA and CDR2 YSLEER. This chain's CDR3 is CASSQERAGTGRDTQYF. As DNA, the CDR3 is TGCGCCAGCAGCCAAGAGAGAGCCGGGACAGGGCGAGATACGCAGTATTTT.

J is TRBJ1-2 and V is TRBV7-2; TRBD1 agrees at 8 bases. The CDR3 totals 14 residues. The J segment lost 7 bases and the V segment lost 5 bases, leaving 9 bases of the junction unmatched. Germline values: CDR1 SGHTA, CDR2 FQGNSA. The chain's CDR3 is CASSERTGTLGYTF. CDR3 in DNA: TGTGCCAGCAGCGAGCGGACAGGGACTCTTGGCTACACCTTC.

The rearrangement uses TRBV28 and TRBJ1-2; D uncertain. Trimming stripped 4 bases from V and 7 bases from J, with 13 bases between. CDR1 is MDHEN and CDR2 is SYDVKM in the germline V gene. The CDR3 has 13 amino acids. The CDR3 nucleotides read TGTGCCAGCAGTTCCGGGGAAGGCTCTGGCTACACCTTC. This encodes CASSSGEGSGYTF.

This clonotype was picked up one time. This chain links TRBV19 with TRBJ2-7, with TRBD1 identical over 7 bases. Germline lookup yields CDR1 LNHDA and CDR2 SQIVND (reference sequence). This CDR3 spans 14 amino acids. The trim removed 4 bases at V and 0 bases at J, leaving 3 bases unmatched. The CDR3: CASSKGQRSYEQYF. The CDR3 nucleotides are TGTGCCAGTAGTAAGGGACAGCGCTCCTACGAGCAGTACTTC.

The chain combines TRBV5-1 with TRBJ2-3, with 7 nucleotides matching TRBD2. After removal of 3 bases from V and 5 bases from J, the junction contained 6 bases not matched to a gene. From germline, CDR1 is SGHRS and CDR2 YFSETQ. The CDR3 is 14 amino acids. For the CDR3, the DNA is TGCGCCAGCAGCTATTCGGGGGGAGGAGATACGCAGTATTTT. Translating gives CASSYSGGGDTQYF.

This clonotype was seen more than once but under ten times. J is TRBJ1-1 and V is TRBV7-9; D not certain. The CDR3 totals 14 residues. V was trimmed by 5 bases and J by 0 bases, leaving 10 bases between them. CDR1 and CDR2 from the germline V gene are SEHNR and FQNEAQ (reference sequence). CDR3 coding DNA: TGTGCCAGCAGCCCCGAACTCATGAACACTGAAGCTTTCTTT. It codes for CASSPELMNTEAFF.

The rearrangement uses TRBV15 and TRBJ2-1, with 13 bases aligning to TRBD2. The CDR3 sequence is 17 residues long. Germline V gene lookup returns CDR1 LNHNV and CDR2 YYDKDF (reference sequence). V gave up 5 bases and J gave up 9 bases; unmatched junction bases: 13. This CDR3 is CATSAHTTSGGAVEQFF. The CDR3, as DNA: TGTGCCACCAGCGCCCATACCACTAGCGGGGGGGCCGTTGAGCAGTTCTTC.

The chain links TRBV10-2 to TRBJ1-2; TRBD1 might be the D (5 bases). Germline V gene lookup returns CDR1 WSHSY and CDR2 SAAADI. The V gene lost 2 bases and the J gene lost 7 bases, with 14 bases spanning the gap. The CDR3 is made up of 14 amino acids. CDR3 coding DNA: TGCGCCAGCAGTGAGGTCGGGGGGTACGGTGGCTACACCTTC. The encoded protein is CASSEVGGYGGYTF.

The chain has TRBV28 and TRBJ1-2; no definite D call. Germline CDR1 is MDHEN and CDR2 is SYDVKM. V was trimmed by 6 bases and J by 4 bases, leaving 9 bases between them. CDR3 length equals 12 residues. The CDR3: CASSPRTYGYTF. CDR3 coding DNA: TGTGCCAGCAGCCCTCGCACCTATGGCTACACCTTC.